The clone carrying this TCR beta chain was seen a few times. This sample was included in a study of early T cells in non-severe SARS-CoV-2 infection. V was pared by 6 bases and J by 2 bases, with 6 bases between. Per germline, CDR1 KGHDR and CDR2 SFDVKD. The CDR3 runs to 13 residues. Unique molecular identifiers were attached to individual cDNA molecules. One entry per CDR3 protein, called by TCRdb with MiXCR from the 5' RACE reads. The sample yields roughly 97,000 distinct CDR3 sequences, approximately 10% seen once. The material sequenced was whole blood, taken at baseline. The rearrangement uses TRBV24-1 and TRBJ2-2; no firm D call. This receptor was taken from an adult who was a healthcare worker with PCR-confirmed SARS-CoV-2 infection or an uninfected control (not recorded which). DNA of the CDR3: TGTGCCACCAGTTGGGGAAACACCGGGGAGCTGTTTTTT. It codes for CATSWGNTGELFF.